These T cell receptor beta chains were read from a single sample in a study of long-term antiretroviral therapy in people with HIV. Sequencing used immunoSEQ multiplex PCR; TCRdb keeps in-frame clones, though not all of them. The table shows 30,000 or so clones, with around nine tenths occurring only once. The starting material was unsorted PBMCs, obtained 0.5 years after starting antiretroviral therapy. The source is a woman between 18 and 29 years old with HIV. The CDR3 runs from the conserved cysteine through the conserved F or W. Each record gives: D gene, V gene, clone size, J gene, CDR3 protein, CDR3 DNA. D genes are given only for firm matches. Clone size is not always given. Where it is, it says once, few, many or a class for expanded clones.

d_call: NA
v_call: TRBV4-2
clone_size: NA
j_call: TRBJ1-5
cdr3_aa: CASSQVSRGSNQPQHF
cdr3_nt: TGTGCCAGCAGCCAAGTTTCAAGGGGTAGCAATCAGCCCCAGCATTTT

d_call: TRBD2
v_call: TRBV14
clone_size: NA
j_call: TRBJ2-1
cdr3_aa: CASSQDGWLAGTNEQFF
cdr3_nt: TGTGCCAGCAGCCAAGATGGATGGCTAGCGGGTACCAATGAGCAGTTCTTC

d_call: NA
v_call: TRBV19
clone_size: NA
j_call: TRBJ2-7
cdr3_aa: CASSIDPVRARDYEQYF
cdr3_nt: TGTGCCAGTAGTATAGATCCGGTAAGGGCCAGGGACTACGAGCAGTACTTC

d_call: TRBD2
v_call: TRBV7-3
clone_size: NA
j_call: TRBJ2-7
cdr3_aa: CASSLGPALAGSSYEQYF
cdr3_nt: TGTGCCAGCAGCTTAGGCCCAGCGCTAGCGGGGAGCTCCTACGAGCAGTACTTC

d_call: NA
v_call: TRBV13
clone_size: few
j_call: TRBJ2-7
cdr3_aa: CASSPGLTYEQYF
cdr3_nt: TGTGCCAGCAGCCCCGGACTGACCTACGAGCAGTACTTC

d_call: NA
v_call: TRBV7-3
clone_size: NA
j_call: TRBJ2-1
cdr3_aa: CASSLRGGNNEQFF
cdr3_nt: TGTGCCAGCAGCTTAAGGGGGGGCAACAATGAGCAGTTCTTC

d_call: NA
v_call: TRBV7-9
clone_size: NA
j_call: TRBJ2-5
cdr3_aa: CASSRSGLLQETQYF
cdr3_nt: TGTGCCAGCAGTCGATCGGGGTTACTCCAAGAGACCCAGTACTTC

d_call: NA
v_call: TRBV29-1
clone_size: NA
j_call: TRBJ2-6
cdr3_aa: CSVVSSGANVLTF
cdr3_nt: TGCAGCGTTGTAAGCTCTGGGGCCAACGTCCTGACTTTC

d_call: TRBD1
v_call: TRBV5-1
clone_size: NA
j_call: TRBJ2-7
cdr3_aa: CASSPRTGSYEQYF
cdr3_nt: TGCGCCAGCAGTCCGCGGACAGGGTCCTACGAGCAGTACTTC

d_call: NA
v_call: TRBV7-9
clone_size: once
j_call: TRBJ2-7
cdr3_aa: CASSLGAYEQYF
cdr3_nt: TGTGCCAGCAGCTTAGGAGCTTACGAGCAGTACTTC

d_call: NA
v_call: TRBV19
clone_size: NA
j_call: TRBJ1-2
cdr3_aa: CASSMPTFYGGYTF
cdr3_nt: TGTGCCAGTAGTATGCCGACGTTCTATGGCGGCTACACCTTC

d_call: NA
v_call: TRBV5-1
clone_size: NA
j_call: TRBJ2-1
cdr3_aa: CASTRERNSYNEQFF
cdr3_nt: TGCGCCAGCACTCGGGAGCGGAACTCCTACAATGAGCAGTTCTTC

d_call: NA
v_call: TRBV7-6
clone_size: NA
j_call: TRBJ2-7
cdr3_aa: CASSLEGWGSYEQYF
cdr3_nt: TGTGCCAGCAGCTTAGAAGGCTGGGGCTCCTACGAGCAGTACTTC

d_call: NA
v_call: TRBV28
clone_size: NA
j_call: TRBJ2-3
cdr3_aa: CASSWSRKRDTQYF
cdr3_nt: TGTGCCAGCAGTTGGAGCCGTAAACGAGATACGCAGTATTTT

d_call: TRBD1
v_call: TRBV6-1
clone_size: NA
j_call: TRBJ1-1
cdr3_aa: CASGHTGGAKSFF
cdr3_nt: TGTGCCAGCGGGCATACAGGGGGCGCGAAATCTTTCTTT

d_call: NA
v_call: TRBV11-3
clone_size: NA
j_call: TRBJ2-7
cdr3_aa: CASSLAPGTTNEQYF
cdr3_nt: TGTGCCAGCAGCTTAGCGCCAGGGACAACCAACGAGCAGTACTTC